Here is one T cell receptor (beta chain) with its context. The antigen is not known. The data belong to a study of T-cell reconstitution after alpha-beta-depleted transplantation in children. Findings and caveats of the study: The high TCRbeta diversity at day 60 in some patients came from surviving recipient T cells and thymic progenitors. Among T cells one year after transplant, newly produced cells accounted for most counts and diversity. It was reported that alpha-beta T cells came from several hundred expanded graft clones (about two months after transplant).

Unique molecular identifiers tagged the TCRbeta library. MiXCR was run by TCRdb on the PCR reads, yielding one entry per CDR3 protein. Here the sample spans fewer than 250,000 distinct CDR3 sequences, around a sixth being singletons. The CDR3 is made up of 16 amino acids. Germline V gene data show CDR1 as SGHRS and CDR2 as YFSETQ. Trimming took 0 bases from V and 2 from J, leaving 14 bases between them. V and J are TRBV5-1 and TRBJ2-5; maybe TRBD2 (6 bases). This TCR derives from a male patient between 2 and 15 years old who had a stem cell transplant for acute lymphoblastic leukemia, so the T cells may come from the graft donor. The material was PBMCs, mostly from graft donor cells, obtained 360 days after TCRalphabeta/CD19-depleted stem cell transplant. The CDR3 here is CASSLVPGTYQETQYF. The CDR3 DNA is TGCGCCAGCAGCTTGGTTCCGGGGACTTATCAAGAGACCCAGTACTTC. Using reference TRBV5-1 and TRBJ2-5 for the parts outside the CDR3, the full variable domain is KAGVTQTPRYLIKTRGQQVTLSCSPISGHRSVSWYQQTPGQGLQFLFEYFSETQRNKGNFPGRFSGRQFSNSRSEMNVSTLELGDSALYLCASSLVPGTYQETQYFGPGTRLLVL.